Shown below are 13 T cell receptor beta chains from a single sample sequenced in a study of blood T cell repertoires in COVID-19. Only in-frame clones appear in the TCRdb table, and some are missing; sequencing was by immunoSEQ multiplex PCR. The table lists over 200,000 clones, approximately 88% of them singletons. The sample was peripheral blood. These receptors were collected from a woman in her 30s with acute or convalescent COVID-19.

CDR3 bases: TGTGCCAGCAGCCGACGGACTAGCGGGAGTTTCACAGATACGCAGTATTTT. Protein product: CASSRRTSGSFTDTQYF. The V and J genes are TRBV6-6 and TRBJ2-3; 13 nucleotides line up with TRBD2. In germline, CDR1 is MNHNY, CDR2 SVGAGI (reference sequence). Losses at the gene ends were 6 bases for V and 2 bases for J; bases not matched to a gene: 8. This CDR3 contains 17 residues.

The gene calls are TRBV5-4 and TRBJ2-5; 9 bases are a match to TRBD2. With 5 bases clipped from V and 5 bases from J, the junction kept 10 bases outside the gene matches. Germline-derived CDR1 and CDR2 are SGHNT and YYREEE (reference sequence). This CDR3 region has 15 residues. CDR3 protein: CASSVGGRAGETQYF. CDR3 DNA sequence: TGTGCCAGCAGTGTTGGCGGGAGGGCCGGGGAGACCCAGTACTTC.

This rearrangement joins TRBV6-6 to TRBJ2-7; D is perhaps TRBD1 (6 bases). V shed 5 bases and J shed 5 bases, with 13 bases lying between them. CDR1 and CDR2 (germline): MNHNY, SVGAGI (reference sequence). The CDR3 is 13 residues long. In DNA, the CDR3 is TGTGCCAGCAGTCCTCGGGACATTAACGAGCAGTACTTC. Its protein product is CASSPRDINEQYF.

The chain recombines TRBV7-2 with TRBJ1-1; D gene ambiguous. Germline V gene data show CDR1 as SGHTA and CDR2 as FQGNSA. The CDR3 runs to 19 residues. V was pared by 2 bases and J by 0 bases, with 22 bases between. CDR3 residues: CASSLRYRERIQMNTEAFF. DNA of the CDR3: TGTGCCAGCAGCTTACGCTACCGGGAAAGGATACAGATGAACACTGAAGCTTTCTTT. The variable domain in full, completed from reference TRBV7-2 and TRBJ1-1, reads GAGVSQSPSNKVTEKGKDVELRCDPISGHTALYWYRQSLGQGLEFLIYFQGNSAPDKSGLPSDRFSAERTGGSVSTLTIQRTQQEDSAVYLCASSLRYRERIQMNTEAFFGQGTRLTVV.

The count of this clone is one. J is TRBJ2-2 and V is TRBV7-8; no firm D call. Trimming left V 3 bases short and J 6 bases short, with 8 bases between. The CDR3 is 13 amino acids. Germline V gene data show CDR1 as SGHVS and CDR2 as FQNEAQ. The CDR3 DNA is TGTGCCAGCAGCTTTAGACTGGCCGGGGAGCTGTTTTTT. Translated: CASSFRLAGELFF.

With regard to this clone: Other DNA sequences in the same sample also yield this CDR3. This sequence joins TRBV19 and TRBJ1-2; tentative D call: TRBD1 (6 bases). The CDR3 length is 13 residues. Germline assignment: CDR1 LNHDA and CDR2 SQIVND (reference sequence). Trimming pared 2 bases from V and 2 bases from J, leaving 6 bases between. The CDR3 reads CASSITGNYGYTF. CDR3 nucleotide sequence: TGTGCCAGTAGTATAACAGGGAACTATGGCTACACCTTC. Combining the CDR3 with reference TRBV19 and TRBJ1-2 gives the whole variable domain DGGITQSPKYLFRKEGQNVTLSCEQNLNHDAMYWYRQDPGQGLRLIYYSQIVNDFQKGDIAEGYSVSREKKESFPLTVTSAQKNPTAFYLCASSITGNYGYTFGSGTRLTVV.

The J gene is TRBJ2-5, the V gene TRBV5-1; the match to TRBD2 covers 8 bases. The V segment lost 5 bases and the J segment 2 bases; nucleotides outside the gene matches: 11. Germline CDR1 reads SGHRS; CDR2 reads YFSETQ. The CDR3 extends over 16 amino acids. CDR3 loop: CASRSTSVGQQETQYF. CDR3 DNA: TGCGCCAGCAGATCGACTAGCGTGGGACAACAAGAGACCCAGTACTTC.

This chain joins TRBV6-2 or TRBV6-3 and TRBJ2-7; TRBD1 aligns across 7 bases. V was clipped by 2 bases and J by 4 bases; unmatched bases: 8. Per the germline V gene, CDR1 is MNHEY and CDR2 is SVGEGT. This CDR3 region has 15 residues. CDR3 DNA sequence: TGTGCCAGCAGTTACCGACAGGGATATTGGTACGAGCAGTACTTC. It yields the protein CASSYRQGYWYEQYF.

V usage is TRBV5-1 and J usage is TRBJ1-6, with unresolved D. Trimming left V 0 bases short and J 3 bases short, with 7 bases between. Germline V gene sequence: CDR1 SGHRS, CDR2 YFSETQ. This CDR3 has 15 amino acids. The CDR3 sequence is CASSLGGIYNSPLHF. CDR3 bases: TGCGCCAGCAGCTTGGGAGGGATCTATAATTCACCCCTCCACTTT.

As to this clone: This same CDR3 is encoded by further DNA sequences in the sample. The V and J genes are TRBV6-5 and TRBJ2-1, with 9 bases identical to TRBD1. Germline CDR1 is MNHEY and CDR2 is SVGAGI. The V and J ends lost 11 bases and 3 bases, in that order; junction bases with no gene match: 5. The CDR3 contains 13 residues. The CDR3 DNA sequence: TGTGCCTCACGGGGACAGGGCTACAATGAGCAGTTCTTC. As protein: CASRGQGYNEQFF.

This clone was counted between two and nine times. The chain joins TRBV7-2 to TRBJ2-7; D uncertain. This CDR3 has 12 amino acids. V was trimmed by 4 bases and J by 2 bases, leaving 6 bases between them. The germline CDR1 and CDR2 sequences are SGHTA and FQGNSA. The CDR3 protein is CASSYEPYEQYF. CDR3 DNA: TGTGCCAGCAGCTACGAGCCCTACGAGCAGTACTTC.

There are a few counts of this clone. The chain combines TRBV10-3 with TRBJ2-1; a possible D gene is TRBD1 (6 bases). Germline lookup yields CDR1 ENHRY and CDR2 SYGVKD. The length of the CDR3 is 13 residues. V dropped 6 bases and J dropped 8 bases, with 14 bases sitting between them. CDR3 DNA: TGTGCCATCAGCAGAACAGGGTTACATGAGCAGTTCTTC. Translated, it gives CAISRTGLHEQFF.

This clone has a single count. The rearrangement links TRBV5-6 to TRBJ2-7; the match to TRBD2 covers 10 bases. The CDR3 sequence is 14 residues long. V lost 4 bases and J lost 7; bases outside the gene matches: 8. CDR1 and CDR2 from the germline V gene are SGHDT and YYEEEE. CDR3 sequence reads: CASSPRPLAGEQYF. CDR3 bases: TGTGCCAGCAGCCCGCGCCCACTAGCGGGAGAGCAGTACTTC.